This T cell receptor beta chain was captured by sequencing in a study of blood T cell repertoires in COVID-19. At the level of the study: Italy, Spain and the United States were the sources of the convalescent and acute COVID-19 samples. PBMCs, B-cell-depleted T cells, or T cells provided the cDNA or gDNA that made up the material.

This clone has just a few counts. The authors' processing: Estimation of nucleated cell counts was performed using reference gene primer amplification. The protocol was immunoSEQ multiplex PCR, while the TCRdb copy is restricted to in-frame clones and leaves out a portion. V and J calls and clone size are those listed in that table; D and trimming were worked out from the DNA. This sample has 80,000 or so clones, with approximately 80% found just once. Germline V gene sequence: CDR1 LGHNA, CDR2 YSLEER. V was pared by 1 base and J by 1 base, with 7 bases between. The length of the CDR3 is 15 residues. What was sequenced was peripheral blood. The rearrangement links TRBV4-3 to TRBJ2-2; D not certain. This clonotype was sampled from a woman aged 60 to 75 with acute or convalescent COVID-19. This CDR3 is CASSQGDRNTGELFF. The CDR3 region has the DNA TGCGCCAGCAGCCAAGGCGATCGGAACACCGGGGAGCTGTTTTTT.